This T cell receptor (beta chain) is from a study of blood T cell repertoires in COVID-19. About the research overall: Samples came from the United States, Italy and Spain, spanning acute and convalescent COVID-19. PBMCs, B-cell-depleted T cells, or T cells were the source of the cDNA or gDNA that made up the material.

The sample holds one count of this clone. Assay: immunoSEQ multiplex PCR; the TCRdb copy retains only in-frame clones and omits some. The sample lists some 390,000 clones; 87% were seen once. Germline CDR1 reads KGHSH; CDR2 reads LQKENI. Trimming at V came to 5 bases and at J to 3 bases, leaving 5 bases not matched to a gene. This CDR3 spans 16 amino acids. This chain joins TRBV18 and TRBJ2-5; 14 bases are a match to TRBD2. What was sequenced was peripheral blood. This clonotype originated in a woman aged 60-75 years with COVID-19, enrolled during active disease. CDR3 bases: TGTGCCAGCTCATCGTCGGGACTAGCGGGGGAAGAGACCCAGTACTTC. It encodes CASSSSGLAGEETQYF.